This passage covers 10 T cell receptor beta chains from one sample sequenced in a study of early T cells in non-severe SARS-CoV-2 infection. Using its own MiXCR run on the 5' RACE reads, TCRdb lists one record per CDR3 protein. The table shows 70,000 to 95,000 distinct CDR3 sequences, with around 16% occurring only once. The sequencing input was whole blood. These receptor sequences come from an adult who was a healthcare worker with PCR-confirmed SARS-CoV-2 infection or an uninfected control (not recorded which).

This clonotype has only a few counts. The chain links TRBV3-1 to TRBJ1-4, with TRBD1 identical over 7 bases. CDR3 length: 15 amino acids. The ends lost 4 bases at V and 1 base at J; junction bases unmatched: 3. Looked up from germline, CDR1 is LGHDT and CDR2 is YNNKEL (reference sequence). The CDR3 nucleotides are TGTGCCAGCAGCCCCAACAGGGGAACTAATGAAAAACTGTTTTTT. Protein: CASSPNRGTNEKLFF.

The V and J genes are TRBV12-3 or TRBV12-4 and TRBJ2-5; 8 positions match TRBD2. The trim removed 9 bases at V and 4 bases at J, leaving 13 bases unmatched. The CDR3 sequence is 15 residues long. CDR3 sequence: CASGPGREVVETQYF. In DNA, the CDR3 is TGTGCCAGTGGTCCGGGGCGGGAGGTGGTAGAGACCCAGTACTTC.

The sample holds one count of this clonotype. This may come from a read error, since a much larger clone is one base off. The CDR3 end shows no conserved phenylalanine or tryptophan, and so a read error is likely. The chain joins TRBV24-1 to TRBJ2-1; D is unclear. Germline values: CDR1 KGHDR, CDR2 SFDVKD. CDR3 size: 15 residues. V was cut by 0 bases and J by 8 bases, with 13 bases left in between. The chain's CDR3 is CATSDLRLSSHEQFY. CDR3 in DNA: TGTGCCACCAGTGATTTGAGGTTGTCTTCACATGAGCAGTTCTAC.

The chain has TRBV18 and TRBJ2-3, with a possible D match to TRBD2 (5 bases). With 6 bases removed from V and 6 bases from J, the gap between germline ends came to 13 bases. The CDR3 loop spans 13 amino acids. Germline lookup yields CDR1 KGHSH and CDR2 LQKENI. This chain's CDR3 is CASSQLGLDTQYF. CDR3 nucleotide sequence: TGTGCCAGCTCGCAACTAGGGTTGGATACGCAGTATTTT.

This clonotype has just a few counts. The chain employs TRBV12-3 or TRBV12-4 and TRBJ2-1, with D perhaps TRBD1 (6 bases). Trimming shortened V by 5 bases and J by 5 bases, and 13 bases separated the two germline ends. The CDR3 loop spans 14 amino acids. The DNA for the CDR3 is TGTGCCAGCAGTAACCCGGGACACAACAATGAGCAGTTCTTC. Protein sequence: CASSNPGHNNEQFF.

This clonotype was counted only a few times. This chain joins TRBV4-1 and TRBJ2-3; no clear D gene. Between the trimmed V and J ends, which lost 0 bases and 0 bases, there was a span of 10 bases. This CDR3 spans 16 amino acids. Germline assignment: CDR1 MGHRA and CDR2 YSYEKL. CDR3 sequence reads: CASSQEPATSTDTQYF. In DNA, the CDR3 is TGCGCCAGCAGCCAAGAACCAGCGACCAGCACAGATACGCAGTATTTT.

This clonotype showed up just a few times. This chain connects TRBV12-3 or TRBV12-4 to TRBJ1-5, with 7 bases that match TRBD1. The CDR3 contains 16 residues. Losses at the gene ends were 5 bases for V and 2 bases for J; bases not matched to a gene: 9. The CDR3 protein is CASSPRTGRGNQPQHF. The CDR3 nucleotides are TGTGCCAGCAGTCCCAGGACAGGTCGGGGCAATCAGCCCCAGCATTTT.

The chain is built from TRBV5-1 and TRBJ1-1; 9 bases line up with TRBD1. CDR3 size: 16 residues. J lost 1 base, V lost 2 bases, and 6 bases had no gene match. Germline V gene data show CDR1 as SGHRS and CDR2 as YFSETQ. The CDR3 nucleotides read TGCGCCAGCAGCTTTACAGGGGGCGGCTCGAACACTGAAGCTTTCTTT. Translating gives CASSFTGGGSNTEAFF.

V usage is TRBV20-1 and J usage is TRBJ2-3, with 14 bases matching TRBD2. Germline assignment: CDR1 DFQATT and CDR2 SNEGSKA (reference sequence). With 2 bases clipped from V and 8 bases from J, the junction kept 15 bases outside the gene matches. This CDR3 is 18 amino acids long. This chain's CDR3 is CSARRVSGLAGGWGTQYF. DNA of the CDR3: TGCAGTGCTAGAAGAGTATCCGGACTAGCGGGGGGATGGGGTACGCAGTATTTT.

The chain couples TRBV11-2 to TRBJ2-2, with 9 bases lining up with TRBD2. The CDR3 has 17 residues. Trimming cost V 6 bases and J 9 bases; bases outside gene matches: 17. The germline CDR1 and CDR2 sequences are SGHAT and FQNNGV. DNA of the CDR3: TGTGCCAGCAGACCTTTTGCGACTAGCGGTCCTGGGAGGGAGCTGTTTTTT. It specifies CASRPFATSGPGRELFF. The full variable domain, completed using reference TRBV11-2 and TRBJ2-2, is EAGVAQSPRYKIIEKRQSVAFWCNPISGHATLYWYQQILGQGPKLLIQFQNNGVVDDSQLPKDRFSAERLKGVDSTLKIQPAKLEDSAVYLCASRPFATSGPGRELFFGEGSRLTVL.